The present T cell receptor beta chain was sequenced within a study of OX40 agonist ivuxolimab in advanced cancers. Findings of the study overall: Clonal expansion by week 6 occurred in CD4+ and CD8+ blood T cells (at 0.1 to 3.0 mg/kg).

This CDR3 has 13 amino acids. Trimming pared 2 bases from V and 7 bases from J, leaving 11 bases between. Germline values: CDR1 SGHTA, CDR2 FQGTGA. Sequencing used immunoSEQ multiplex PCR; TCRdb keeps in-frame clones, though not all of them. This table has approximately 68,000 clones, about 87% appearing once. As regards this clone: Its specificity is unknown.

V gene TRBV7-3 combines with J gene TRBJ2-5; D not certain. The sequences come from CD4+ or CD8+ T cells sorted from blood, collected in a trial of the OX40 agonist ivuxolimab. This clonotype was sampled from an adult with an advanced solid tumor such as melanoma, head and neck, liver or kidney cancer. The CDR3 DNA reads as TGTGCCAGCAGCTTACCCCCAAAGGGGACCCAGTACTTC. This sequence encodes CASSLPPKGTQYF.